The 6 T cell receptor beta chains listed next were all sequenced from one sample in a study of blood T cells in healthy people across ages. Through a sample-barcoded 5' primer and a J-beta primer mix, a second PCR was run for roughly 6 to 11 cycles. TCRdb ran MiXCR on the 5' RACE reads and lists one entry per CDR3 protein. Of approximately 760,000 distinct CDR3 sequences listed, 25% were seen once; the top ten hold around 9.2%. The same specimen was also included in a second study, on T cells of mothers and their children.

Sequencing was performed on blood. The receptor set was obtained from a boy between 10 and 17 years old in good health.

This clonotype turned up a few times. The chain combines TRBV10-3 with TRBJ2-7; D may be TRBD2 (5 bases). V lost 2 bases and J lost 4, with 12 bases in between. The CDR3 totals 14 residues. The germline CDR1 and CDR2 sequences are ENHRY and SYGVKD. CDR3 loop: CAISEGEMGYEQYF. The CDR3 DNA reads TGTGCCATCAGTGAGGGGGAGATGGGTTACGAGCAGTACTTC.

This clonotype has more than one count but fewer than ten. The CDR3 DNA reads as TGTGCCAGCAGCCTCGGACTGGGTGAAGCTTTCTTT. Its protein is CASSLGLGEAFF. The chain recombines TRBV7-2 with TRBJ1-1; no clear D. V was trimmed by 5 bases and J by 7 bases, leaving 11 bases between them. Germline CDR1 SGHTA, CDR2 FQGNSA. The CDR3 consists of 12 residues.

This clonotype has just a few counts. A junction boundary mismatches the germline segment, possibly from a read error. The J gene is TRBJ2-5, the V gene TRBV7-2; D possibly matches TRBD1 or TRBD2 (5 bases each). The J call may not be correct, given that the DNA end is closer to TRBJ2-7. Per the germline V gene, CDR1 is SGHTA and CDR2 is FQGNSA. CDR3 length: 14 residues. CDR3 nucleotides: TGCGCCAGCTGCCCGGGACCCAAGATTTACGAGCAGTACTTC. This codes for CASCPGPKIYEQYF.

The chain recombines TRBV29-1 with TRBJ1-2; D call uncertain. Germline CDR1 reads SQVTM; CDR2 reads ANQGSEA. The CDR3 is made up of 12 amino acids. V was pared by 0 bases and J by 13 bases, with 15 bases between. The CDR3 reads CSVEDPGQALTF. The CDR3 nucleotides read TGCAGCGTTGAAGATCCGGGCCAGGCCCTCACCTTC.

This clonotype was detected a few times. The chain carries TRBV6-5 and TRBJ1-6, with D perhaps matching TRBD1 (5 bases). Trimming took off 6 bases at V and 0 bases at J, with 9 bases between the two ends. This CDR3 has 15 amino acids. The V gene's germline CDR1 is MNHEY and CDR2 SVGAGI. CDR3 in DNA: TGTGCCAGCAGGGACATGAGCTCCTATAATTCACCCCTCCACTTT. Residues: CASRDMSSYNSPLHF.

The CDR3 DNA sequence: TGTGCCAGCAGCTCTGGGACAGCCTTCAAAAACATTCAGTACTTC. It encodes CASSSGTAFKNIQYF. This chain uses TRBV7-2 with TRBJ2-4, with TRBD1 matching over 7 bases. The CDR3 totals 15 residues. With 4 bases clipped from V and 3 bases from J, the junction kept 6 bases outside the gene matches. CDR1 SGHTA and CDR2 FQGNSA come from the germline V gene.